The 5 T cell receptor beta chains presented below share a single source sample, sequenced in a study of Ad26.COV2.S vaccination and SARS-CoV-2 variants. Produced via immunoSEQ multiplex PCR; TCRdb's table is partial and in-frame only. The sample records approximately 420,000 clones, over 75% being singletons. Documented treatment: approximately 18 received Ad26.COV2.S at low or high dose, single or two shots; several received placebo; per-sample allocation not given. Samples came from day 63 after the first vaccine or placebo injection. Sequenced material: peripheral blood, taken in a trial of Ad26.COV2.S vaccine versus placebo. Receptor source: a person between 18 and 60 years old who received the Ad26.COV2.S COVID-19 vaccine or a placebo.

The chain combines TRBV2 with TRBJ1-2; D is perhaps TRBD1 (5 bases). In germline, CDR1 is SNHLY, CDR2 FYNNEI. V dropped 3 bases and J dropped 3 bases, with 11 bases sitting between them. The CDR3 has 14 residues. Here the CDR3 reads CASSEVDTYYGYTF. CDR3 nucleotides: TGTGCCAGCAGTGAGGTGGACACCTACTATGGCTACACCTTC. Drawing the rest from reference TRBV2 and TRBJ1-2, the complete variable domain is EPEVTQTPSHQVTQMGQEVILRCVPISNHLYFYWYRQILGQKVEFLVSFYNNEISEKSEIFDDQFSVERPDGSNFTLKIRSTKLEDSAMYFCASSEVDTYYGYTFGSGTRLTVV.

This clone appeared once. The chain links TRBV6-2 or TRBV6-3 to TRBJ2-7; TRBD1 aligns across 8 bases. The junction had 16 bases not matched to a gene; V was cut back by 1 base and J by 2 bases. CDR1 is MNHEY, CDR2 SVGEGT, per germline. There are 19 residues in the CDR3. The CDR3 region is CASSYWDLGARGRPYEQYF. CDR3 bases: TGTGCCAGCAGTTACTGGGACCTAGGGGCCAGGGGGCGACCCTACGAGCAGTACTTC.

The chain uses TRBV10-3 and TRBJ1-6, with TRBD1 matching over 7 bases. The V gene end was trimmed by 7 bases and the J gene end by 7 bases; junction bases not matched to a gene: 1. CDR1 and CDR2 from the germline V gene are ENHRY and SYGVKD. The CDR3 has 12 residues. CDR3 sequence (DNA): TGTGCCATCAAGGGGGCAAATTCACCCCTCCACTTT. This encodes CAIKGANSPLHF.

This clone came up a few times. The chain has TRBV5-4 and TRBJ1-4; 7 bases are shared with TRBD1. Trimming removed 4 bases from V and 7 bases from J; junction bases left unmatched: 7. From germline, CDR1 is SGHNT and CDR2 YYREEE (reference sequence). The CDR3 has 14 amino acids. The CDR3 DNA reads as TGTGCCAGCAGCCGACAGGGAGAAGCTGAAAAACTGTTTTTT. This codes for CASSRQGEAEKLFF.

This chain uses TRBV4-3 with TRBJ2-2, with 11 bases fitting TRBD2. Trimming removed 1 base from V and 1 base from J; junction bases left unmatched: 5. Germline V gives CDR1 LGHNA, CDR2 YSLEER. This CDR3 contains 18 residues. CDR3 in amino acids: CASSQGPSGGRNTGELFF. In DNA, the CDR3 is TGCGCCAGCAGCCAAGGGCCTAGCGGGGGGAGGAACACCGGGGAGCTGTTTTTT.